This T cell receptor beta chain appears in the sequencing data of a study of control samples from healthy donors and cancer patients. The repertoire was sequenced with immunoSEQ multiplex PCR; TCRdb's copy has only in-frame clones and lacks some. The sample yields 50,000 or so clones, about 93% seen once. Germline CDR1 is WNHNN and CDR2 is SYGVQD (reference sequence). This CDR3 region has 13 residues. V was trimmed by 0 bases and J by 10 bases, leaving 7 bases between them. The receptor comes from a woman in her fifties or sixties with head and neck cancer. The chain links TRBV10-1 to TRBJ1-6; D remains unclear. Sample: PBMCs. CDR3 coding DNA: TGCGCCAGCAGTGAGTCGAGGTGGTCACCCCTCCACTTT. This gives the protein CASSESRWSPLHF.